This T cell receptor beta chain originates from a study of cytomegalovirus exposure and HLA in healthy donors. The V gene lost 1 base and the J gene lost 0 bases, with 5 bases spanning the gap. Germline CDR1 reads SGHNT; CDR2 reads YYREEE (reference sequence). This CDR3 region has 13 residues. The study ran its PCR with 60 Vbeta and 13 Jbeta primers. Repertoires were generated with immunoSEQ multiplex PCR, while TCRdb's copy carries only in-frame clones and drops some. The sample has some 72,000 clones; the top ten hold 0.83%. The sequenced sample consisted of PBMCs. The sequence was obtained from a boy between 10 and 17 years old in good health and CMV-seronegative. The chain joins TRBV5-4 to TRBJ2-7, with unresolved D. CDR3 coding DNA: TGTGCCAGCAGCTTGAGTAGCTCCTACGAGCAGTACTTC. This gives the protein CASSLSSSYEQYF.